This TCR beta chain was documented in a study of T cell responses to AZD1222 COVID-19 vaccine. Study-wide findings and caveats: After two AZD1222 doses, spike-specific TCR breadth and depth rose versus day 0. Most donors were white British and more were female, and clonal diversity was possibly underestimated.

As regards this clone: Its antigen is currently unknown.

Some clones are missing from TCRdb's copy, which holds only in-frame ones; the method was immunoSEQ multiplex PCR. Of 65,000 to 95,000 clones listed, about 88% are singletons. This CDR3 spans 14 amino acids. The germline CDR1 and CDR2 sequences are MNHEY and SVGEGT. J lost 4 bases, V lost 0 bases, and 1 base had no gene match. The genes are TRBV6-2 or TRBV6-3 and TRBJ1-1, with 8 bases identical to TRBD1. This TCR was recovered from an adult in good health. Sequencing used peripheral blood, obtained on day 0 of AZD1222 vaccination. CDR3 protein: CASSYSTGGTEAFF. CDR3 nucleotides: TGTGCCAGCAGTTACTCAACAGGGGGCACTGAAGCTTTCTTT.